The 6 T cell receptor beta chains given below trace back to one sample, sequenced in a study of cytomegalovirus exposure and HLA in healthy donors. Amplification used 60 Vbeta primers and 13 Jbeta primers. TCRdb's copy holds only in-frame clones and misses some; the assay was immunoSEQ multiplex PCR. Counted here are under 150,000 clones, over 65% occurring once; the ten biggest clones make up over 5%. Specimen: PBMCs. The receptors shown here come from a woman aged 40 to 50 in good health and CMV-seronegative.

J is TRBJ2-5 and V is TRBV6-4; 7 bases match TRBD1. The trim removed 3 bases at V and 2 bases at J, leaving 3 bases unmatched. This CDR3 is built from 14 residues. Germline V gene lookup returns CDR1 MRHNA and CDR2 SNTAGT. CDR3: CASSEAQGQETQYF. The CDR3 DNA reads TGTGCCAGCAGTGAAGCACAGGGGCAAGAGACCCAGTACTTC.

This chain connects TRBV9 to TRBJ1-2, with a tentative D call TRBD1 (5 bases). The germline gives CDR1 SGDLS, CDR2 YYNGEE. The CDR3 has 20 amino acids. Between the trimmed V and J ends, which lost 5 bases and 0 bases, there was a span of 29 bases. The CDR3 sequence: CASSPSLLGWMGGSNYGYTF. In DNA form, the CDR3 reads TGTGCCAGCAGTCCCTCCCTTTTGGGGTGGATGGGGGGGTCTAACTATGGCTACACCTTC.

This clone was seen more than once but under ten times. Here the CDR3 DNA reads TGTGCCAGCAGCCCACGGGTCCTAGCGGGCCCTGACATCAATGAGCAGTTCTTC. Translated, it gives CASSPRVLAGPDINEQFF. The J gene is TRBJ2-1, the V gene TRBV5-4; 8 nucleotides agree with TRBD2. The CDR3 extends over 18 amino acids. With V trimmed by 4 bases and J by 6 bases, 18 bases remained unmatched. The V gene's germline CDR1 is SGHNT and CDR2 YYREEE (reference sequence).

The genes are TRBV28 and TRBJ1-1, with D perhaps TRBD1 (6 bases). V lost 5 bases to trimming and J lost 6 bases, with 13 bases between them. The CDR3 spans 13 residues. Germline CDR1 reads MDHEN; CDR2 reads SYDVKM. The CDR3 is CASSPTGLAEAFF. The CDR3 DNA follows: TGTGCCAGCAGTCCGACAGGTTTGGCTGAAGCTTTCTTT.

V is TRBV19 and J is TRBJ1-2; D remains unclear. CDR1 and CDR2 (germline): LNHDA, SQIVND (reference sequence). Trimming took off 7 bases at V and 2 bases at J, with 14 bases between the two ends. The CDR3 totals 14 residues. CDR3 loop: CASTARAGNYGYTF. The CDR3 DNA reads as TGTGCCAGTACCGCGAGGGCTGGGAACTATGGCTACACCTTC.

The rearrangement links TRBV2 to TRBJ1-2, with 10 positions matching TRBD1. The CDR3 totals 14 residues. Per the germline V gene, CDR1 is SNHLY and CDR2 is FYNNEI. Losses at the gene ends were 2 bases for V and 8 bases for J; bases not matched to a gene: 5. The CDR3 nucleotides read TGTGCCAGCAGTGAACGGGACAGGGGTAGGGGCTACACCTTC. Translating gives CASSERDRGRGYTF.